The 5 T cell receptor beta chains below were found in one sample sequenced in a study of TIL therapy for anti-PD-1-resistant metastatic lung cancer. Sequencing used immunoSEQ v3. Sequencing used immunoSEQ multiplex PCR; TCRdb keeps in-frame clones, though not all of them. The sample consists of about 60,000 clones, around 69% of them appearing once. The time point is: pre-treatment sample, taken before nivolumab and TIL therapy. Sequencing used blood, obtained at baseline. These receptors were collected from a person aged 25 to 79 with non-small cell lung cancer.

The chain combines TRBV6-5 with TRBJ2-2, with D maybe TRBD1 (6 bases). The germline CDR1 and CDR2 sequences are MNHEY and SVGAGI. Trimming cost V 8 bases and J 0 bases, with 7 bases left between them. CDR3 length: 13 amino acids. The CDR3 DNA reads as TGTGCCAGCCGGGACACGAACACCGGGGAGCTGTTTTTT. Translated: CASRDTNTGELFF.

The gene calls are TRBV10-3 and TRBJ2-3; D ambiguous. Germline V gene sequence: CDR1 ENHRY, CDR2 SYGVKD. The CDR3 loop spans 11 amino acids. V was cut by 9 bases and J by 2 bases, with 6 bases left in between. CDR3: CAIRNTDTQYF. Written as DNA, the CDR3 is TGTGCCATACGTAACACAGATACGCAGTATTTT.

This clone was recorded a few times. The chain uses TRBV4-1 and TRBJ2-7; D uncertain. The CDR3 runs 15 residues. CDR1 is MGHRA, CDR2 YSYEKL, per germline. The germline V and J ends were trimmed by 1 base and 6 bases, with 16 bases remaining between them. In nucleotides, the CDR3 is TGCGCCAGCAGCCAAGCTTTAGGGCTATCAGGCGAGCAGTACTTC. Translated: CASSQALGLSGEQYF.

The V gene is TRBV18, the J gene TRBJ1-2; D remains unclear. V was trimmed by 5 bases and J by 5 bases, leaving 12 bases between them. This CDR3 has 13 residues. The germline gives CDR1 KGHSH, CDR2 LQKENI. The CDR3 DNA follows: TGTGCCAGCTCATCGACCGGGGAATATGGCTACACCTTC. This translates into CASSSTGEYGYTF.

This clone was found a few times. This chain uses TRBV2 with TRBJ1-4; D gene unclear. The germline CDR1 and CDR2 sequences are SNHLY and FYNNEI. The V gene lost 7 bases and the J gene lost 10 bases, with 13 bases spanning the gap. The length of the CDR3 is 12 residues. CDR3 DNA: TGTGCCAGCAAAACTATCGTTGGAAAACTGTTTTTT. Protein product: CASKTIVGKLFF. The full variable domain, with the rest looked up from reference TRBV2 and TRBJ1-4, is EPEVTQTPSHQVTQMGQEVILRCVPISNHLYFYWYRQILGQKVEFLVSFYNNEISEKSEIFDDQFSVERPDGSNFTLKIRSTKLEDSAMYFCASKTIVGKLFFGSGTQLSVL.